One and the same sample provided the 8 T cell receptor beta chains below, sequenced in a study of blood T cell repertoires in COVID-19 (dated by TCRdb to about 2020). The library relied on the immunoSEQ multiplex PCR assay. TCRdb took this table from immuneACCESS and kept in-frame rearrangements with V and J called. Such tables lack part of the clones; where checked against another copy, unresolved V genes explain under half of the gap, and the rest is unexplained. The sample table records roughly 300,000 clones; 85% to 90% of these occur just once. The ten largest clones represent 4% to 5% of the sample. Sample: PBMCs or T cells enriched from blood (not recorded which). Receptors originate from a man aged 25 to 40 who had recovered from COVID-19.

This clone came up once. V is TRBV11-2 and J is TRBJ1-2, with a possible D match to TRBD1 (5 bases). In germline, CDR1 is SGHAT, CDR2 FQNNGV. The ends were cut back, 5 bases at V and 7 bases at J, with 14 bases in the middle. The CDR3 spans 13 residues. The CDR3 DNA sequence: TGTGCCAGCAGCCCCCGGGGGGGGTTTGGCTACACCTTC. This sequence encodes CASSPRGGFGYTF.

The CDR3 DNA is TGCGCCAGCAGCTTGGACGGGGGTCGGGTCACCGGGGAGCTGTTTTTT. This sequence encodes CASSLDGGRVTGELFF. This chain uses TRBV5-1 with TRBJ2-2, with a tentative D call TRBD2 (6 bases). CDR3 length: 16 residues. Germline assignment: CDR1 SGHRS and CDR2 YFSETQ. Trimming removed 0 bases at V and 4 bases at J, with 13 bases between.

This chain connects TRBV27 to TRBJ2-1; 7 nucleotides line up with TRBD1. V was clipped by 3 bases and J by 7 bases; unmatched bases: 9. In germline, CDR1 is MNHEY, CDR2 SMNVEV (reference sequence). The CDR3 sequence is 15 residues long. The CDR3 DNA reads TGTGCCAGCAGTTTGCACAGGGGAACAAGAAATGAGCAGTTCTTC. It codes for CASSLHRGTRNEQFF.

This chain's CDR3 is CASSPLLQGNNQPQHF. CDR3 sequence (DNA): TGTGCCAGCAGTCCCCTCTTACAGGGGAACAATCAGCCCCAGCATTTT. The chain carries TRBV27 and TRBJ1-5; 7 positions match TRBD1. The length of the CDR3 is 16 residues. Unmatched junction bases numbered 10, after V lost 5 bases and J lost 3 bases. The germline gives CDR1 MNHEY, CDR2 SMNVEV (reference sequence).

This rearrangement joins TRBV12-3 or TRBV12-4 to TRBJ2-7, with 9 positions matching TRBD1. V trimming: 5 bases; J trimming: 5 bases; junction bases outside the gene matches: 4. The CDR3 extends over 13 amino acids. The CDR3 region is CASSPDRGNEQYF. CDR3 nucleotides: TGTGCCAGCAGTCCGGACAGGGGAAACGAGCAGTACTTC.

There are a few counts of this clone. This chain connects TRBV2 to TRBJ2-3; D is possibly TRBD1 (5 bases). V was cut by 1 base and J by 0 bases, with 8 bases left in between. Looked up from germline, CDR1 is SNHLY and CDR2 is FYNNEI. The CDR3 totals 15 residues. The chain's CDR3 is CASSEDRQSTDTQYF. In nucleotides, the CDR3 is TGTGCCAGCAGTGAAGACAGGCAGAGCACAGATACGCAGTATTTT.

The V gene is TRBV6-4, the J gene TRBJ2-1; unclear D gene. V was pared by 6 bases and J by 0 bases, with 6 bases between. CDR3 length: 13 residues. Germline CDR1 reads MRHNA; CDR2 reads SNTAGT. CDR3 sequence (DNA): TGTGCCAGCAGCGGAGACTCCTACAATGAGCAGTTCTTC. Protein sequence: CASSGDSYNEQFF.

The gene calls are TRBV24-1 and TRBJ1-1; 8 nucleotides agree with TRBD1. This CDR3 is built from 12 residues. The V gene end was trimmed by 7 bases and the J gene end by 7 bases; junction bases not matched to a gene: 4. Germline V gives CDR1 KGHDR, CDR2 SFDVKD. Written as DNA, the CDR3 is TGTGCCACCAGAGAACAGGGGGGTGAAGCTTTCTTT. Its translation: CATREQGGEAFF.